The rows below give T cell receptor beta chains drawn from one sample of a study of shared clonotypes between healthy human individuals. TCRdb's table, derived via immunoSEQ multiplex PCR, lists solely in-frame clones and lacks some. Of 800,000 to 1,200,000 clones in the sample, around 82% were seen once. Sequences were obtained from memory CD4+ T cells from PBMCs. Source of these receptors: a man between 18 and 29 years old in good health. Some clones in this sample may be carry-over from other donors' samples. The CDR3 runs from the conserved cysteine through the conserved F or W. The order of the fields is CDR3 DNA, CDR3 protein, D gene, V gene, clone size, J gene. The D gene is left open where the match is weak. Only part of the rows carry a size: once, few, many, or a class if the clone is expanded.

cdr3_nt: TGTGCCAGCTCACCCACGGGAGGAGCGGGAGTCGATGAGACCCAGTACTTC
cdr3_aa: CASSPTGGAGVDETQYF
d_call: TRBD2
v_call: TRBV18
clone_size: NA
j_call: TRBJ2-5

cdr3_nt: TGTGCCAGCAGATTAGGATACCAAGAAGCTTTCTTT
cdr3_aa: CASRLGYQEAFF
d_call: NA
v_call: TRBV28
clone_size: once
j_call: TRBJ1-1

cdr3_nt: TGTGCCAGCAGTTTAACAGGGGGGGATCAGCCCCAGCATTTT
cdr3_aa: CASSLTGGDQPQHF
d_call: TRBD1
v_call: TRBV27
clone_size: once
j_call: TRBJ1-5

cdr3_nt: TGTGCCAGCGAGGGGTCAAGGGAAGCCAAAAACATTCAGTACTTC
cdr3_aa: CASEGSREAKNIQYF
d_call: NA
v_call: TRBV28
clone_size: NA
j_call: TRBJ2-4

cdr3_nt: TGTGCCAGCAGCTTAAACCCACAGGGGTCCGGGGAGCTGTTTTTT
cdr3_aa: CASSLNPQGSGELFF
d_call: TRBD1
v_call: TRBV7-3
clone_size: NA
j_call: TRBJ2-2

cdr3_nt: TGTGCCAGCAGTTTGCCTCCCGGGTTGCGGGGGGATACGCAGTATTTT
cdr3_aa: CASSLPPGLRGDTQYF
d_call: TRBD2
v_call: TRBV28
clone_size: NA
j_call: TRBJ2-3

cdr3_nt: TGTGCCTGGAGTCCCCCGGGGCAGGGCTGGAGAGGCTACACCTTC
cdr3_aa: CAWSPPGQGWRGYTF
d_call: NA
v_call: TRBV30
clone_size: NA
j_call: TRBJ1-2

cdr3_nt: TGCAGCGTTGTGGAGGGAGGGGGGCCCCAGCATTTT
cdr3_aa: CSVVEGGGPQHF
d_call: NA
v_call: TRBV29-1
clone_size: NA
j_call: TRBJ1-5

cdr3_nt: TGTGCCAGCTCATCAGGGGGCTTTGATGGGGCCAACGTCCTGACTTTC
cdr3_aa: CASSSGGFDGANVLTF
d_call: TRBD1
v_call: TRBV7-9
clone_size: NA
j_call: TRBJ2-6

cdr3_nt: TGTGCCAGCAGCGCCGGGACGAGGCTCTACAATGAGCAGTTCTTC
cdr3_aa: CASSAGTRLYNEQFF
d_call: NA
v_call: TRBV5-6
clone_size: NA
j_call: TRBJ2-1

cdr3_nt: TGCGCCAGCAGCCAAGAAGGAAACAGCAACTATGGCTACACCTTC
cdr3_aa: CASSQEGNSNYGYTF
d_call: NA
v_call: TRBV4-3
clone_size: NA
j_call: TRBJ1-2

cdr3_nt: TGTGCCAGCAGTTTAACTGGGGACACCTACGAGCAGTACTTC
cdr3_aa: CASSLTGDTYEQYF
d_call: NA
v_call: TRBV28
clone_size: few
j_call: TRBJ2-7

cdr3_nt: TGTGCCAGTAGTTGGGGGGACAGGGGCTACACCTTC
cdr3_aa: CASSWGDRGYTF
d_call: TRBD1
v_call: TRBV19
clone_size: NA
j_call: TRBJ1-2

cdr3_nt: TGCGCCAGCAGCTTGGCGGGACAGCAAGAGACCCAGTACTTC
cdr3_aa: CASSLAGQQETQYF
d_call: TRBD1
v_call: TRBV5-1
clone_size: NA
j_call: TRBJ2-5

cdr3_nt: TGTGCCAGCAGTCGAGGTAGGGGACTAGGAAATGAGCAGTTCTTC
cdr3_aa: CASSRGRGLGNEQFF
d_call: TRBD2
v_call: TRBV27
clone_size: NA
j_call: TRBJ2-1

cdr3_nt: TGTGCCAGCAGCCCCGCTCGAGACAGGTATGGCCGGGGGGAGCAGTTCTTC
cdr3_aa: CASSPARDRYGRGEQFF
d_call: NA
v_call: TRBV7-8
clone_size: NA
j_call: TRBJ2-1

cdr3_nt: TGTGCCAGCTCACTCGGACAGGACAACGAGCAGTACTTC
cdr3_aa: CASSLGQDNEQYF
d_call: TRBD1
v_call: TRBV18
clone_size: NA
j_call: TRBJ2-7

cdr3_nt: TGTGCCAGCTCACAAAACGGGGGAAACACCGGGGAGCTGTTTTTT
cdr3_aa: CASSQNGGNTGELFF
d_call: NA
v_call: TRBV18
clone_size: few
j_call: TRBJ2-2

cdr3_nt: TGCAGCGCTCGCACCGACCGGGGCGGGGAGCTGTTTTTT
cdr3_aa: CSARTDRGGELFF
d_call: NA
v_call: TRBV29-1
clone_size: NA
j_call: TRBJ2-2

cdr3_nt: TGTGCCAGCAGTGTGGCGGATTCACCCCTCCACTTT
cdr3_aa: CASSVADSPLHF
d_call: NA
v_call: TRBV25-1
clone_size: NA
j_call: TRBJ1-6

cdr3_nt: TGTGCCAGCAGTCAAGGCGAGGTTTCGTATACGGGGGAGCTGTTTTTT
cdr3_aa: CASSQGEVSYTGELFF
d_call: NA
v_call: TRBV7-2
clone_size: NA
j_call: TRBJ2-2

cdr3_nt: TGTGCCTGGAGTCGAATGAACACTGAAGCTTTCTTT
cdr3_aa: CAWSRMNTEAFF
d_call: NA
v_call: TRBV30
clone_size: few
j_call: TRBJ1-1

cdr3_nt: TGTGCCAGCAGCAGGACAATGGCTAATGAAAAACTGTTTTTT
cdr3_aa: CASSRTMANEKLFF
d_call: NA
v_call: TRBV5-6
clone_size: few
j_call: TRBJ1-4

cdr3_nt: TGTGCCAGCAGCTTGGACAGGGTTGACTATGGCTACACCTTC
cdr3_aa: CASSLDRVDYGYTF
d_call: NA
v_call: TRBV5-4
clone_size: few
j_call: TRBJ1-2

cdr3_nt: TGTGCCAGCAGCTTAGTCTCTGGCGGTGGTGTGACCCAGTACTTC
cdr3_aa: CASSLVSGGGVTQYF
d_call: NA
v_call: TRBV7-8
clone_size: once
j_call: TRBJ2-5

cdr3_nt: TGCGCCAGCAGCTTGGCCCTTAACACCGGGGAGCTGTTTTTT
cdr3_aa: CASSLALNTGELFF
d_call: NA
v_call: TRBV5-1
clone_size: NA
j_call: TRBJ2-2

cdr3_nt: TGTGCCAGCAGTAAGCAGACCCCAGCCCTGAACGAGCAGTACTTC
cdr3_aa: CASSKQTPALNEQYF
d_call: NA
v_call: TRBV28
clone_size: NA
j_call: TRBJ2-7

cdr3_nt: TGCGCCAGCAGCTTGGAGTGGACAGGGGGCTCTACGTACCAAGAGACCCAGTACTTC
cdr3_aa: CASSLEWTGGSTYQETQYF
d_call: TRBD1
v_call: TRBV5-1
clone_size: NA
j_call: TRBJ2-5

cdr3_nt: TGTGCCAGCAGCGCACCTAGCGGGGTGAGCTCCTACGAGCAGTACTTC
cdr3_aa: CASSAPSGVSSYEQYF
d_call: TRBD2
v_call: TRBV11-2
clone_size: NA
j_call: TRBJ2-7

cdr3_nt: TGTGCCAGCAGTCCCGACGGACGGGAAAATTCACCCCTCCACTTT
cdr3_aa: CASSPDGRENSPLHF
d_call: NA
v_call: TRBV25-1
clone_size: NA
j_call: TRBJ1-6

cdr3_nt: TGTGCCAGCAGCCCTCGGCTAGCGGCGTACAATGAGCAGTTCTTC
cdr3_aa: CASSPRLAAYNEQFF
d_call: TRBD2
v_call: TRBV11-2
clone_size: NA
j_call: TRBJ2-1

cdr3_nt: TGTGCCAGCAGCGTAGCGGGCGGCGGGAGCTACGAGCAGTACTTC
cdr3_aa: CASSVAGGGSYEQYF
d_call: TRBD2
v_call: TRBV9
clone_size: NA
j_call: TRBJ2-7